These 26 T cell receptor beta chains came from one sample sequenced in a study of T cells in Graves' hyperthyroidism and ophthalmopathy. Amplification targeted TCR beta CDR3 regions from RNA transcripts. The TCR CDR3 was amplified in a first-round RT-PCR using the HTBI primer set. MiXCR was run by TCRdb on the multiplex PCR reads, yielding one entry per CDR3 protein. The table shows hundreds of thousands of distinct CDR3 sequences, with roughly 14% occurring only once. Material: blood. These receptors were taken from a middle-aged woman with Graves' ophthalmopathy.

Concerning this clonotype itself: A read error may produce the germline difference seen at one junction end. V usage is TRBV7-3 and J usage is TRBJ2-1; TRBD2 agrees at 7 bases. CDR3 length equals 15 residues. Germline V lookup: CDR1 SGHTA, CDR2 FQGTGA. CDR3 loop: CASSLTSVSYNEQFF. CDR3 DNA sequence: TGTGCCAGCAGCCTAACTAGCGTCTCCTACAATGAGCAGTTCTTC.

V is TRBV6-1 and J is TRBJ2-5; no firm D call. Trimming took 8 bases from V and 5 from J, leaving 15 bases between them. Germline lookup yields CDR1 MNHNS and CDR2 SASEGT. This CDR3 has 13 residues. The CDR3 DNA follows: TGTGCCAGCGGATTAGCTGTGGGGGAGACCCAGTACTTC. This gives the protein CASGLAVGETQYF.

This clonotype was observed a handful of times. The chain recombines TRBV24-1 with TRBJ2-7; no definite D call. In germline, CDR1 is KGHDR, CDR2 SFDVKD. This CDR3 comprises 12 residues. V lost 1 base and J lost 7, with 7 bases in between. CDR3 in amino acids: CATSDFTTEQYF. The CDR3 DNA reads TGTGCCACCAGTGATTTCACGACAGAGCAGTACTTC.

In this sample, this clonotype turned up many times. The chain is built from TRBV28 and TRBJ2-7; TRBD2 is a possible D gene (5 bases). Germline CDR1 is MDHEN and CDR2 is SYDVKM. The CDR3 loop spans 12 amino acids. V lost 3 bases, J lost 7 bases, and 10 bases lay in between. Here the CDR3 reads CASSFPSGEQYF. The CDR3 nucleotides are TGTGCCAGCAGTTTTCCCTCGGGGGAGCAGTACTTC.

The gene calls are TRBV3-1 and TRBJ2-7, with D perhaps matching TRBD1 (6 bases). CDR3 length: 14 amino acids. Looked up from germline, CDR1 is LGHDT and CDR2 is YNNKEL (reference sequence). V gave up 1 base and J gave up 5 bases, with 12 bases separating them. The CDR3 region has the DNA TGTGCCAGCAGCCAAGTGGTCAGGGGCGACGAGCAGTACTTC. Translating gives CASSQVVRGDEQYF.

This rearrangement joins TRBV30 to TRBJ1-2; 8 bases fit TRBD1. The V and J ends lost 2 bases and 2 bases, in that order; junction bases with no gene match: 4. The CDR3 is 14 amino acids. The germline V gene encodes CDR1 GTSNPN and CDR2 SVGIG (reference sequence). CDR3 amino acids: CAWSLGQGNYGYTF. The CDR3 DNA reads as TGTGCCTGGAGTCTCGGACAGGGAAACTATGGCTACACCTTC. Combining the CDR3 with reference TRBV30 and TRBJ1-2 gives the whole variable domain SQTIHQWPATLVQPVGSPLSLECTVEGTSNPNLYWYRQAAGRGLQLLFYSVGIGQISSEVPQNLSASRPQDRQFILSSKKLLLSDSGFYLCAWSLGQGNYGYTFGSGTRLTVV.

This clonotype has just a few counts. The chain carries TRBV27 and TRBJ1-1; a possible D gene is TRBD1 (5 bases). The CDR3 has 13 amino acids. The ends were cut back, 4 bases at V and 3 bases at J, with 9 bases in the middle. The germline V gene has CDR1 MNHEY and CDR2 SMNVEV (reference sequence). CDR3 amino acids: CASSSRADTEAFF. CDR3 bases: TGTGCCAGCAGTTCCAGGGCGGACACTGAAGCTTTCTTT.

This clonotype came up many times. This CDR3 is CASSSPPVEETQYF. The CDR3 DNA follows: TGTGCCAGCAGCTCTCCCCCTGTGGAAGAGACCCAGTACTTC. The chain couples TRBV11-3 to TRBJ2-5; D gene uncertain. Germline loops: CDR1 SGHNT, CDR2 YENEEA. This CDR3 contains 14 residues. V dropped 4 bases and J dropped 3 bases, with 12 bases sitting between them.

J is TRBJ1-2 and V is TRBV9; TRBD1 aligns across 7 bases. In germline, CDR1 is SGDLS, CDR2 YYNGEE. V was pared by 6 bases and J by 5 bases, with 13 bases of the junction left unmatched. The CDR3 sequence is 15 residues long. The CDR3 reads CASNPRGDIGYGYTF. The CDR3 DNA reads TGTGCCAGCAACCCCAGGGGGGACATCGGTTATGGCTACACCTTC.

The CDR3 nucleotides read TGTGCCAGCAGAAAACAGGAGGCGAACACTGAAGCTTTCTTT. Translation gives CASRKQEANTEAFF. V is TRBV27 and J is TRBJ1-1; TRBD1 is a possible D gene (5 bases). V shed 6 bases and J shed 1 base, with 12 bases lying between them. Looked up from germline, CDR1 is MNHEY and CDR2 is SMNVEV (reference sequence). The CDR3 consists of 14 residues.

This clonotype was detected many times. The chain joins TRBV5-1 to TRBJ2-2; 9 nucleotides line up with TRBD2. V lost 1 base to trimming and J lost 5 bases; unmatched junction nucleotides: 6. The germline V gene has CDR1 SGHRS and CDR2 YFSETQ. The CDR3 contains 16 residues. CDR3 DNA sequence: TGCGCCAGCAGCTTGTCGGCTAGCGGGACAACCGGGGAGCTGTTTTTT. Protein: CASSLSASGTTGELFF.

CDR3 coding DNA: TGTGCCAGCAGCTACCCCATGGCGGGTGGAAACACCATATATTTT. Amino acids: CASSYPMAGGNTIYF. The chain couples TRBV11-2 to TRBJ1-3; D not certain. CDR1 is SGHAT and CDR2 is FQNNGV in the germline V gene. Trimming stripped 4 bases from V and 3 bases from J, with 13 bases between. This CDR3 region has 15 residues.

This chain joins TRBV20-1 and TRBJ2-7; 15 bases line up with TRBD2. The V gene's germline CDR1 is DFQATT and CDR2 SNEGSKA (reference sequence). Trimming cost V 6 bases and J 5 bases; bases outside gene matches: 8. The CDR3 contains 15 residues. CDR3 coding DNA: TGCAGTGCCCCCCGGACTAGCGGGAGGGCCGACGAGCAGTACTTC. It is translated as CSAPRTSGRADEQYF.

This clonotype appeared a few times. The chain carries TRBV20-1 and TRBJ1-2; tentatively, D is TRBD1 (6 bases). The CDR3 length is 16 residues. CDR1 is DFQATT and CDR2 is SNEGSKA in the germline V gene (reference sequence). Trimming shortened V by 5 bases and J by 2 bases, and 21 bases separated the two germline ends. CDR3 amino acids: CSADRSQGRGNYGYTF. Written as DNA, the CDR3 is TGCAGTGCTGACAGATCTCAGGGGCGCGGAAACTATGGCTACACCTTC.

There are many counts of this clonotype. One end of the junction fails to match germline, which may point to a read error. In DNA, the CDR3 is TGCGCCACCAGCAAGGGGGACAGCTACGAGCAGTACTTC. It specifies CATSKGDSYEQYF. The chain is built from TRBV5-1 and TRBJ2-7, with 7 bases fitting TRBD1. This CDR3 region has 13 residues. Germline CDR1 reads SGHRS; CDR2 reads YFSETQ.

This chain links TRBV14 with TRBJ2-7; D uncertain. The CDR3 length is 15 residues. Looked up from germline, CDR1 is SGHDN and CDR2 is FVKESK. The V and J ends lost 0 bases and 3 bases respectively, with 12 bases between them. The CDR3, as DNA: TGTGCCAGCAGCCAAGATGGGAATTCTGTCTACGAGCAGTACTTC. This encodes CASSQDGNSVYEQYF.

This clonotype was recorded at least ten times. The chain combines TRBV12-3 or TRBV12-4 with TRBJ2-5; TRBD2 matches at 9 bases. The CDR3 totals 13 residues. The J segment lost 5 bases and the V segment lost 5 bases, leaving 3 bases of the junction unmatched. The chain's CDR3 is CASSPGTSETQYF. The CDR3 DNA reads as TGTGCCAGCAGTCCCGGGACTAGCGAGACCCAGTACTTC.

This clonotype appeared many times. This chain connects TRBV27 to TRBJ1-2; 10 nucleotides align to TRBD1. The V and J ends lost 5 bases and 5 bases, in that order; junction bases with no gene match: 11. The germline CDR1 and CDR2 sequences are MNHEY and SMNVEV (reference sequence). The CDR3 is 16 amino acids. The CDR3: CASSPNPTGGGYGYTF. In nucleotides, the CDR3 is TGTGCCAGCAGTCCAAACCCGACAGGGGGCGGTTATGGCTACACCTTC.

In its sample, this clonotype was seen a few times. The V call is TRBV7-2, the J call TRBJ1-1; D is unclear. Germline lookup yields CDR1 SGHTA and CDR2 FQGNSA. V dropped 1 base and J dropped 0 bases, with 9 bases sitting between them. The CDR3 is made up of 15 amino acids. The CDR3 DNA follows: TGTGCCAGCAGCTTAGTGGGCTTAATGAACACTGAAGCTTTCTTT. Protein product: CASSLVGLMNTEAFF. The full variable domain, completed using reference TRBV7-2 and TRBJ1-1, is GAGVSQSPSNKVTEKGKDVELRCDPISGHTALYWYRQSLGQGLEFLIYFQGNSAPDKSGLPSDRFSAERTGGSVSTLTIQRTQQEDSAVYLCASSLVGLMNTEAFFGQGTRLTVV.

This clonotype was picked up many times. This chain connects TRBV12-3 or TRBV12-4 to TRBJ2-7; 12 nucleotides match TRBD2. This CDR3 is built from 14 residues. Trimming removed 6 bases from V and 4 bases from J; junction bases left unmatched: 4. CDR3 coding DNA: TGTGCCAGCAGGGCCGGGACTAGCGGGTACGAGCAGTACTTC. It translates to CASRAGTSGYEQYF.

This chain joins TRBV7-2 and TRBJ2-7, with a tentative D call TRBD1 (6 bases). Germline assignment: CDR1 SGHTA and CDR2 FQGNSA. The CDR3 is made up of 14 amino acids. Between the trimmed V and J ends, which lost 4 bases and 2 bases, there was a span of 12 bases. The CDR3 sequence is CASSWGWGPYEQYF. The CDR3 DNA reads TGTGCCAGCAGCTGGGGCTGGGGGCCCTACGAGCAGTACTTC.

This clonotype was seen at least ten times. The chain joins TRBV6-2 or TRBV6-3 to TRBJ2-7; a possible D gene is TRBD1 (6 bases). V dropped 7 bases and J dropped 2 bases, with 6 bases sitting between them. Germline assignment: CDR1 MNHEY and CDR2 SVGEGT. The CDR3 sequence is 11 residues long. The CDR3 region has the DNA TGTGCCAGCAAGGGGGCCTACGAGCAGTACTTC. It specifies CASKGAYEQYF.

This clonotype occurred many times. This CDR3 is CASSFLDEQYF. CDR3 nucleotides: TGTGCCAGCAGCTTCTTAGACGAGCAGTACTTC. The rearrangement joins TRBV7-2 to TRBJ2-7; D uncertain. The CDR3 sequence is 11 residues long. V was pared by 3 bases and J by 5 bases, with 5 bases between. Germline V gene data show CDR1 as SGHTA and CDR2 as FQGNSA.

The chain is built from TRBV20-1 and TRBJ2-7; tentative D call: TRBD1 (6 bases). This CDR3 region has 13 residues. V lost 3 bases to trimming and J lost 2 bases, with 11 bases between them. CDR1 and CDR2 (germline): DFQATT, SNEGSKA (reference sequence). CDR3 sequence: CSARGEGAYEQYF. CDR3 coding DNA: TGCAGTGCTAGGGGTGAGGGGGCCTACGAGCAGTACTTC.

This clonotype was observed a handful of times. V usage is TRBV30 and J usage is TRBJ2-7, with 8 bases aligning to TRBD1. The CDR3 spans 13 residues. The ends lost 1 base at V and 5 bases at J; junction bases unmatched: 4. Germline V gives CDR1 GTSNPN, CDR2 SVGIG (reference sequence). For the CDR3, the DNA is TGTGCCTGGAGTGAAGGCAGGGGGCACGAGCAGTACTTC. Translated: CAWSEGRGHEQYF.

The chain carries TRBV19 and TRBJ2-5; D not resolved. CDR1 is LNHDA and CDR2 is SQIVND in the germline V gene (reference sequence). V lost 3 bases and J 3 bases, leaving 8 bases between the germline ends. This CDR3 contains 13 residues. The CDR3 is CASSIGLEETQYF. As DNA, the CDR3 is TGTGCCAGTAGTATCGGTCTCGAAGAGACCCAGTACTTC.